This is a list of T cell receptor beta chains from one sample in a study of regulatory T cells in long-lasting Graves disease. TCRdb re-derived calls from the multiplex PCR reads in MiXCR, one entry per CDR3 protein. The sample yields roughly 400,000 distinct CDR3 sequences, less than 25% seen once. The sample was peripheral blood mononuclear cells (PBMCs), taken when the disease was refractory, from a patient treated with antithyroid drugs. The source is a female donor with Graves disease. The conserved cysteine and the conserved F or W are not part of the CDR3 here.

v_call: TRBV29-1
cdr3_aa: SVFPRGPNTEAF

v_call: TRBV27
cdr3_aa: ASSLGPTGQETQY

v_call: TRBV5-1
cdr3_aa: ASSLIGRVEEKLF

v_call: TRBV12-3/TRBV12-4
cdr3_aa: ASTLQRFTDTQY

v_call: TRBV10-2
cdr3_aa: ASSESYAYEQY

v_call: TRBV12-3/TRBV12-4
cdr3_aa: ASSSTGNTETQY

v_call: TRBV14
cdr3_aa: ASSQQGFWTSGSKQETQY

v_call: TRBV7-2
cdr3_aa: ASSRGTSGVQETQY

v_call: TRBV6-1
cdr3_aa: AGSSSGRAETQY

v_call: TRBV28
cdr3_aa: ASSSPGNTGELF

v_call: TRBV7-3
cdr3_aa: ASSPLAGGIETQY

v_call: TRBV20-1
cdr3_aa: SAREGNEQF

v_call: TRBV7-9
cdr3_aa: ASSTSGSGETQY

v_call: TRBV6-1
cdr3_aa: ASMRGLGEKLF

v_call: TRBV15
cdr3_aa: ATSRESGVGYT

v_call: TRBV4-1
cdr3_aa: ASSQAGDKAYEQY

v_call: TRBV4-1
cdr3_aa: ASSPRNLDTEAF

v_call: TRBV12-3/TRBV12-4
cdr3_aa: ASLPHSGNTIY

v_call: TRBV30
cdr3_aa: AWSETGNIQY

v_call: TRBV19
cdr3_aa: ASSIINRGNTEAF

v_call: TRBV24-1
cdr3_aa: ATSGVGGKETQY

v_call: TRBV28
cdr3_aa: ASSLYLAGGPNEQY

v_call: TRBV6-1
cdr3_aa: ASADTRAAF

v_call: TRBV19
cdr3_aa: ASSMAVGQPQH

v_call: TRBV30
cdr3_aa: AWSHHAGAYTGELF

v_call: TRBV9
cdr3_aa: ASTRRPSGSNEQF

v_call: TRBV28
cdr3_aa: ASSLPGQGRPQH

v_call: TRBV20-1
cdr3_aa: SAVGGGAYEQY

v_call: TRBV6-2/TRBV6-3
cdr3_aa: ASSYTPLGYT

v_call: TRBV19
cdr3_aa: ASSRAFSSGRFTPTGELF

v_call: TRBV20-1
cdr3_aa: SASSGDDEQY

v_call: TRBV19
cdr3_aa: ASSILRTADQPQH

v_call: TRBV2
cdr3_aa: ASSLGANYEQY

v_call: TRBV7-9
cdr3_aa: ASSSDIQLMNTEAF

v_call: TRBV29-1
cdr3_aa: SVDGGLGTDTEAF

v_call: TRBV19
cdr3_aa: ASSMPPSRGELL

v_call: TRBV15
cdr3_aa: ATSRAGMETQY

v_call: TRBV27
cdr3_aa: ASSSPGQRSGANVLT

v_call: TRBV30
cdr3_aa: AWRQTGVGQPQH

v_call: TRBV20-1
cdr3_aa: SALQGTNQPQH

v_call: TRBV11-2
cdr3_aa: ASSYGTGVAEKLF

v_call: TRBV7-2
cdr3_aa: ASSSMDSSYNSPLH

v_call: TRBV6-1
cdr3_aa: ASSYRGQGGTDTQY

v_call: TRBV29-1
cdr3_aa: SVVDPNPMETQY

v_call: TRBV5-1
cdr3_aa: ASSPGVAGVHEQY

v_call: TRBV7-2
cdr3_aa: ASSLVDDTDTQY

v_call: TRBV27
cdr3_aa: ASRRSDTDQPQH

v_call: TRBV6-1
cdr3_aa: ASSTTGTLNEQY

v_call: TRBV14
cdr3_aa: ASSQDLLSDGTEAF

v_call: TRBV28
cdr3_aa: ASSSSGTGGHEQY

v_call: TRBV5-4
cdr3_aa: ASSLDEAASGELF

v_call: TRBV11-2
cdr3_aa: ASQYWGNTGELF

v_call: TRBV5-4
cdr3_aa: ASSLGQGYSYEQY

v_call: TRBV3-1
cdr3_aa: ASSQDGVGWNTEAF

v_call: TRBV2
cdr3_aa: ASSREQGAGQPQH

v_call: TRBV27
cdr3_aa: ASRKLGGGVEYGYT